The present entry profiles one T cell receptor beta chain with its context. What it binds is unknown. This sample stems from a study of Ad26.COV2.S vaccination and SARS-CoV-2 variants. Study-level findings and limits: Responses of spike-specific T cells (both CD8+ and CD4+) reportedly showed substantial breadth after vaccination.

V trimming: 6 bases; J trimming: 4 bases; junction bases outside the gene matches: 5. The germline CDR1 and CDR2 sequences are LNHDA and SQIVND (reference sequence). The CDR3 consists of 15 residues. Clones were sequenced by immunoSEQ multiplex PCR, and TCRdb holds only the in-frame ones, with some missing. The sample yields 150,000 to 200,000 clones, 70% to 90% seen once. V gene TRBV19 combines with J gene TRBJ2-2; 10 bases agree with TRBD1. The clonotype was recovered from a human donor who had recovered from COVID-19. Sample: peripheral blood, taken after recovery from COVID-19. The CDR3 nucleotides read TGTGCCAGTAGCAGGGACAGGGGAAGCACCGGGGAGCTGTTTTTT. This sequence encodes CASSRDRGSTGELFF.